The source of this T cell receptor (beta chain) is a study of T cell responses to AZD1222 COVID-19 vaccine. Clones were sequenced by immunoSEQ multiplex PCR, and TCRdb holds only the in-frame ones, with some missing. There are about 190,000 clones in the sample; approximately 91% occur only once, and 0.99% lies in the top ten. The receptor comes from an adult in good health. Here the sequenced sample was peripheral blood, taken on day 0 of AZD1222 vaccination.

This chain's CDR3 is CASSEDRQYGYTF. The CDR3 region has the DNA TGCGCCAGCAGTGAGGACAGGCAATATGGCTACACCTTC. V and J are TRBV10-2 and TRBJ1-2; tentative D call: TRBD1 (6 bases). Trimming removed 2 bases from V and 5 bases from J, with 9 bases in between. This CDR3 region has 13 residues. Germline CDR1 WSHSY, CDR2 SAAADI.